This is a list of T cell receptor beta chains from one sample in a study of shared clonotypes between healthy human individuals. Clones were sequenced by immunoSEQ multiplex PCR, and TCRdb holds only the in-frame ones, with some missing. The sample lists a few million clones; more than 80% were seen once. Sample: naive CD4+ T cells from PBMCs. The source is a man younger than 35 in good health. Some clones in this sample may be carry-over from other donors' samples. Each CDR3 is given with its conserved first and last residue. The D gene is left open where the match is weak. Part of the rows lack a size; the others show once, few, many or a class for expanded clones.

j_call | clone_size | v_call | d_call | cdr3_aa | cdr3_nt
TRBJ1-1 | NA | TRBV6-1 | NA | CASTQGRLYTEAFF | TGTGCCAGCACACAGGGCAGACTTTACACTGAAGCTTTCTTT
TRBJ2-1 | NA | TRBV2 | NA | CASRKDGYNEQFF | TGTGCCAGCAGGAAGGACGGGTACAATGAGCAGTTCTTC
TRBJ2-5 | NA | TRBV7-2 | NA | CASSPGAFETQYF | TGTGCCAGCAGCCCCGGGGCGTTCGAGACCCAGTACTTC
TRBJ1-1 | NA | TRBV10-3 | NA | CAISSGRVNTEAFF | TGTGCCATCAGTAGCGGCAGGGTGAACACTGAAGCTTTCTTT
TRBJ2-2 | NA | TRBV4-1 | TRBD2 | CASSQEWTSGTGELFF | TGCGCCAGCAGCCAAGAATGGACTAGCGGCACCGGGGAGCTGTTTTTT
TRBJ2-5 | NA | TRBV6-6 | NA | CASSSRGYSTQETQYF | TGTGCCAGCAGTTCTAGGGGTTACAGCACACAAGAGACCCAGTACTTC
TRBJ2-7 | NA | TRBV6-5 | TRBD1 | CASRTSGTAPYEQYF | TGTGCCAGCAGGACCTCGGGGACAGCGCCTTACGAGCAGTACTTC
TRBJ2-7 | NA | TRBV6-6 | NA | CASSPLGGYEQYF | TGTGCCAGCAGTCCCCTGGGGGGCTACGAGCAGTACTTC
TRBJ2-1 | NA | TRBV5-4 | TRBD1 | CASAPGQGAPNEQFF | TGTGCCAGCGCACCGGGACAGGGGGCCCCCAATGAGCAGTTCTTC
TRBJ2-1 | NA | TRBV7-3 | TRBD2 | CASSLSGSSYNEQFF | TGTGCCAGCAGCTTAAGCGGGAGTTCCTACAATGAGCAGTTCTTC
TRBJ1-2 | NA | TRBV6-6 | TRBD1 | CASSIQGDRSNYGYTF | TGTGCCAGCAGTATTCAGGGGGACCGCTCTAACTATGGCTACACCTTC
TRBJ2-5 | NA | TRBV29-1 | NA | CSVGGGLVQETQYF | TGCAGCGTGGGCGGAGGGCTAGTCCAAGAGACCCAGTACTTC
TRBJ2-1 | NA | TRBV5-1 | TRBD2 | CASSSGTSIVNEQFF | TGCGCCAGCAGCTCCGGGACTAGCATCGTCAATGAGCAGTTCTTC
TRBJ1-1 | NA | TRBV6-5 | NA | CASSYAGTEAFF | TGTGCCAGCAGTTACGCGGGGACTGAAGCTTTCTTT
TRBJ2-3 | NA | TRBV9 | NA | CASSPLSGTSTDTQYF | TGTGCCAGCAGCCCCCTTAGCGGCACTAGCACAGATACGCAGTATTTT
TRBJ2-5 | NA | TRBV2 | TRBD2 | CASSIGVTSGTQETQYF | TGTGCCAGCAGTATAGGGGTGACTAGCGGGACCCAAGAGACCCAGTACTTC
TRBJ2-3 | NA | TRBV28 | TRBD1 | CASRGQGARSDTQYF | TGTGCCAGCAGGGGACAGGGGGCGCGATCAGATACGCAGTATTTT
TRBJ2-3 | NA | TRBV28 | TRBD2 | CASSLAGGADTQYF | TGTGCCAGCAGTTTAGCGGGAGGGGCAGATACGCAGTATTTT
TRBJ2-5 | NA | TRBV7-8 | NA | CASSPSSVTQYF | TGTGCCAGCAGCCCGTCCAGCGTGACCCAGTACTTC
TRBJ2-7 | NA | TRBV5-4 | TRBD2 | CASSLSLAGNEQYF | TGTGCCAGCAGCTTGAGCCTAGCGGGTAACGAGCAGTACTTC
TRBJ2-1 | NA | TRBV9 | TRBD2 | CASSVATRGLAGVGEQFF | TGTGCCAGCAGCGTAGCTACAAGGGGACTAGCGGGAGTGGGTGAGCAGTTCTTC
TRBJ1-2 | NA | TRBV28 | NA | CASSLLQGDYGYTF | TGTGCCAGCAGTTTACTTCAGGGAGACTATGGCTACACCTTC
TRBJ2-3 | NA | TRBV5-1 | TRBD2 | CASSRKMIGLAGPRIQQGTQYF | TGCGCCAGCAGCCGAAAAATGATCGGACTAGCGGGACCTCGCATCCAACAGGGTACGCAGTATTTT
TRBJ1-5 | NA | TRBV4-1 | NA | CASSQGLAFPQPQHF | TGCGCCAGCAGCCAAGGATTGGCATTCCCCCAGCCCCAGCATTTT
TRBJ2-5 | NA | TRBV5-1 | NA | CASSATARETQYF | TGCGCCAGCAGCGCGACAGCCCGGGAGACCCAGTACTTC
TRBJ2-3 | NA | TRBV5-1 | NA | CATTGSGALGDTQYF | TGCGCCACTACAGGGTCGGGGGCCCTAGGAGATACGCAGTATTTT
TRBJ2-7 | NA | TRBV28 | TRBD1 | CASSHGTGTGVSYEQYF | TGTGCCAGCAGTCATGGGACCGGGACAGGGGTTTCTTACGAGCAGTACTTC
TRBJ2-1 | NA | TRBV28 | TRBD2 | CASSFTPGLAGGEQFF | TGTGCCAGCAGTTTTACTCCGGGACTAGCGGGAGGTGAGCAGTTCTTC
TRBJ1-1 | NA | TRBV29-1 | NA | CSVEGDTRNTEAFF | TGCAGCGTCGAAGGGGACACAAGGAACACTGAAGCTTTCTTT
TRBJ2-7 | NA | TRBV6-1 | NA | CASSAFGSYYEQYF | TGTGCCAGCAGTGCCTTCGGATCCTACTACGAGCAGTACTTC
TRBJ1-3 | NA | TRBV18 | NA | CASSPTGAGAEGNTIYF | TGTGCCAGCTCACCCACCGGGGCAGGGGCAGAAGGAAACACCATATATTTT
TRBJ2-3 | NA | TRBV29-1 | TRBD2 | CSVTGTSGSIGDTQYF | TGCAGCGTCACCGGGACTAGCGGGAGTATTGGAGATACGCAGTATTTT
TRBJ2-1 | NA | TRBV6-4 | TRBD1 | CASSDRTGRGREQFF | TGTGCCAGCAGTGACCGGACAGGTAGGGGCCGGGAGCAGTTCTTC
TRBJ2-5 | once | TRBV28 | TRBD1 | CASSYGRVRGPETQYF | TGTGCCAGCAGTTATGGTCGGGTCAGGGGGCCGGAGACCCAGTACTTC
TRBJ1-2 | NA | TRBV27 | NA | CASSLIGARVTGYGYTF | TGTGCCAGCAGTTTAATCGGGGCGAGGGTCACAGGCTATGGCTACACCTTC
TRBJ2-1 | NA | TRBV7-2 | TRBD1 | CASSLAGTASNEQFF | TGTGCCAGCAGCTTAGCCGGGACAGCGTCAAATGAGCAGTTCTTC
TRBJ1-1 | NA | TRBV7-9 | NA | CASGLRDTLNTEAFF | TGTGCCAGCGGCCTAAGGGACACGTTGAACACTGAAGCTTTCTTT
TRBJ2-1 | NA | TRBV6-5 | NA | CASSYFWDSSYNEQFF | TGTGCCAGCAGTTACTTCTGGGATAGCTCCTACAATGAGCAGTTCTTC
TRBJ1-1 | NA | TRBV10-3 | NA | CAIISADNTEAFF | TGTGCCATCATTTCTGCAGACAACACTGAAGCTTTCTTT
TRBJ2-5 | NA | TRBV30 | TRBD2 | CAWSTAGGETQYF | TGTGCCTGGAGTACAGCGGGAGGAGAGACCCAGTACTTC
TRBJ2-7 | NA | TRBV4-1 | NA | CASSPASGAYYEQYF | TGCGCCAGCAGCCCGGCCAGCGGAGCTTACTACGAGCAGTACTTC
TRBJ1-5 | NA | TRBV11-2 | TRBD1 | CASSYGQGQGQPQHF | TGTGCCAGCAGCTACGGACAGGGTCAGGGTCAGCCCCAGCATTTT
TRBJ2-6 | NA | TRBV30 | TRBD1 | CAWSVVRTGLSGANVLTF | TGTGCCTGGAGTGTAGTAAGGACAGGGCTCTCTGGGGCCAACGTCCTGACTTTC
TRBJ2-3 | NA | TRBV7-2 | NA | CASSLSAGVDTQYF | TGTGCCAGCAGCTTAAGTGCAGGGGTAGATACGCAGTATTTT
TRBJ2-7 | NA | TRBV5-1 | NA | CASSTRWGSYEQYF | TGCGCCAGCAGCACCCGTTGGGGTTCCTACGAGCAGTACTTC
TRBJ1-2 | NA | TRBV6-5 | NA | CASSNPPGGYTF | TGTGCCAGCAGTAACCCCCCGGGTGGCTACACCTTC
TRBJ2-5 | NA | TRBV7-3 | TRBD2 | CASSSASGRVETQYF | TGTGCCAGCAGCTCGGCGAGCGGGAGGGTAGAGACCCAGTACTTC
TRBJ2-5 | NA | TRBV4-2 | NA | CASSRGLTETQYF | TGTGCCAGCAGCCGGGGCCTCACGGAGACCCAGTACTTC
TRBJ2-7 | NA | TRBV4-1 | NA | CASSQIVQGFPSYEQYF | TGCGCCAGCAGCCAAATCGTCCAGGGTTTCCCCTCCTACGAGCAGTACTTC
TRBJ2-1 | NA | TRBV5-4 | TRBD2 | CASKATSGSYNEQFF | TGTGCCAGCAAGGCGACTAGCGGCTCCTACAATGAGCAGTTCTTC
TRBJ2-5 | NA | TRBV19 | NA | CASSETGKETQYF | TGTGCCAGTAGTGAAACAGGGAAAGAGACCCAGTACTTC
TRBJ1-2 | NA | TRBV4-2 | TRBD1 | CASSQVQGVTGYTF | TGTGCCAGCAGCCAAGTTCAGGGGGTGACAGGCTACACCTTC
TRBJ2-6 | once | TRBV28 | NA | CASRRSSGANVLTF | TGTGCCAGCAGACGAAGCTCTGGGGCCAACGTCCTGACTTTC
TRBJ2-3 | NA | TRBV29-1 | NA | CSVDGLSADTQYF | TGCAGCGTTGATGGTTTATCGGCAGATACGCAGTATTTT
TRBJ1-4 | NA | TRBV27 | NA | CASSRLGLATNEKLFF | TGTGCCAGCAGTCGCCTGGGTCTCGCTACTAATGAAAAACTGTTTTTT
TRBJ1-3 | NA | TRBV18 | NA | CASSPPSGTGNTIYF | TGTGCCAGCTCACCACCTTCAGGGACAGGAAACACCATATATTTT
TRBJ2-1 | once | TRBV29-1 | NA | CSVGRETYNEQFF | TGCAGCGTTGGTCGGGAGACCTACAATGAGCAGTTCTTC